The 4 T cell receptor beta chains below come from one sample, sequenced in a study of T cell repertoires in cytomegalovirus infection. These receptors' targets are unknown. TCRdb fed the reads into MiXCR, producing one record per CDR3 protein. The profile shows around 130,000 distinct CDR3 sequences, under 30% of them singletons. Sample: PBMCs, sequenced either directly or after in vitro stimulation (not recorded which). The receptor source for this set is a human donor in good health (CMV status not recorded). Some clones in this sample may be carry-over from other donors' samples.

This clonotype was picked up many times. The chain recombines TRBV12-3 or TRBV12-4 with TRBJ1-2; D not resolved. Trimming left V 5 bases short and J 5 bases short, with 15 bases between. This CDR3 has 14 residues. The CDR3 protein is CASSLTGVRYGYTF. CDR3 nucleotides: TGTGCCAGCAGTCTCACCGGGGTCCGATATGGCTACACCTTC.

V and J are TRBV19 and TRBJ1-2; TRBD1 matches at 7 bases. The CDR3 sequence is 16 residues long. Germline V gene data show CDR1 as LNHDA and CDR2 as SQIVND (reference sequence). V was pared by 7 bases and J by 3 bases, with 14 bases of the junction left unmatched. The CDR3 is CASTLNTGAGDYGYTF. As DNA, the CDR3 is TGTGCCAGTACCCTGAATACAGGGGCGGGGGACTATGGCTACACCTTC.

The chain combines TRBV12-5 with TRBJ1-2; 9 positions agree with TRBD1. CDR1 LGHNT and CDR2 FRNRAP come from the germline V gene. The CDR3 totals 13 residues. V lost 3 bases, J lost 8 bases, and 4 bases stayed unmatched. The chain's CDR3 is CASGFGTGLGYTF. CDR3 in DNA: TGTGCTAGTGGTTTCGGGACAGGGCTCGGCTACACCTTC.

This chain uses TRBV6-2 or TRBV6-3 with TRBJ2-1; 10 positions agree with TRBD2. Germline V gives CDR1 MNHEY, CDR2 SVGEGT. With 6 bases clipped from V and 7 bases from J, the junction kept 12 bases outside the gene matches. This CDR3 has 16 amino acids. The CDR3 DNA sequence: TGTGCCAGCAGGGCGAGGACTAGCGGTCGTGGTAATGAGCAGTTCTTC. As protein: CASRARTSGRGNEQFF.